The present T cell receptor beta chain was sequenced within a study of OX40 agonist ivuxolimab in advanced cancers. Study in general: Males comprised approximately 84% of the group, whose mean age was about 60 years (range about 23 to 80).

Germline assignment: CDR1 SGHDN and CDR2 FVKESK. V dropped 1 base and J dropped 4 bases, with 7 bases sitting between them. The CDR3 spans 14 residues. The method was immunoSEQ multiplex PCR; TCRdb's version includes in-frame clones alone and lacks a portion of them. The repertoire consists of roughly 77,000 clones, with around 90% occurring once and the leading ten covering over 0.6%. Sequencing used CD4+ or CD8+ T cells sorted from blood, obtained in a trial of the OX40 agonist ivuxolimab. The receptor comes from an adult with an advanced solid tumor such as melanoma, head and neck, liver or kidney cancer. V gene TRBV14 combines with J gene TRBJ2-2; D gene uncertain. CDR3 coding DNA: TGTGCCAGCAGCCAAGGCAGCTCCACCGGGGAGCTGTTTTTT. It yields the protein CASSQGSSTGELFF.